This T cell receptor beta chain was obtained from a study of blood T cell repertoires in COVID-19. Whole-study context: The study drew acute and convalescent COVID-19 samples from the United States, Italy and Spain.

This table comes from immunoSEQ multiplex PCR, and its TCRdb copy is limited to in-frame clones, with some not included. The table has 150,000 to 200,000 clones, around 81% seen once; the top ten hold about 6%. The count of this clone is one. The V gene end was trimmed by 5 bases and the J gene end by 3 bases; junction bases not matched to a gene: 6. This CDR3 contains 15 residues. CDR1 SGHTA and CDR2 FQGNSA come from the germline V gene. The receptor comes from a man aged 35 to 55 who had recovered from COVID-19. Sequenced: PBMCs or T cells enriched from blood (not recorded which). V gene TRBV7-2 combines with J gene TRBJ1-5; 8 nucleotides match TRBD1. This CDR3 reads CASSPRDRNNQPQHF. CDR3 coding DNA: TGTGCCAGCAGCCCCCGGGACAGGAACAATCAGCCCCAGCATTTT.